Below are 27 T cell receptor beta chains sequenced from a single sample in a study of somatic mutations in cytotoxic T cells in rheumatoid arthritis. Profiling relied on immunoSEQ multiplex PCR, and the TCRdb table lists in-frame clones only, not all of them. In the table there are about 10,000 clones, roughly 80% of which are singletons. The sequencing sample was made of CD8+ T cells sorted from blood. These receptors came from a man aged 50-59 years in good health.

V is TRBV28 and J is TRBJ2-7; 13 bases match TRBD2. Germline CDR1 reads MDHEN; CDR2 reads SYDVKM. With 5 bases clipped from V and 6 bases from J, the junction kept 10 bases outside the gene matches. The length of the CDR3 is 16 residues. CDR3 nucleotides: TGTGCCAGCAGTACCCAGGGACTAGCGGGACCCCGCGAGCAGTACTTC. Residues: CASSTQGLAGPREQYF. The full variable domain, in which reference TRBV28 and TRBJ2-7 provide the parts outside the CDR3, is DVKVTQSSRYLVKRTGEKVFLECVQDMDHENMFWYRQDPGLGLRLIYFSYDVKMKEKGDIPEGYSVSREKKERFSLILESASTNQTSMYLCASSTQGLAGPREQYFGPGTRLTVT.

The chain recombines TRBV9 with TRBJ1-1; 8 nucleotides agree with TRBD1. V was clipped by 3 bases and J by 0 bases; unmatched bases: 7. The CDR3 extends over 16 amino acids. Looked up from germline, CDR1 is SGDLS and CDR2 is YYNGEE. In DNA form, the CDR3 reads TGTGCCAGCAGCGCCGGGGCAGGGGGCTTGAACACTGAAGCTTTCTTT. Its protein is CASSAGAGGLNTEAFF.

The rearrangement joins TRBV7-9 to TRBJ2-7, with a weak D call TRBD1 (5 bases). Germline V gene sequence: CDR1 SEHNR, CDR2 FQNEAQ (reference sequence). Deletions cut 5 bases from V and 2 bases from J, with 7 bases between. CDR3 length: 12 amino acids. The DNA for the CDR3 is TGTGCCAGCAGCCAAGGGGCCTACGAGCAGTACTTC. Its translation is CASSQGAYEQYF.

CDR3 sequence: CASSADGQGGSETQYF. For the CDR3, the DNA is TGTGCCAGCAGTGCCGACGGACAGGGGGGTTCCGAGACCCAGTACTTC. The rearrangement links TRBV6-4 to TRBJ2-5; TRBD1 agrees at 10 bases. This CDR3 is built from 16 residues. V dropped 4 bases and J dropped 5; count of bases not matched to a gene: 10. Germline V lookup: CDR1 MRHNA, CDR2 SNTAGT.

The rearrangement joins TRBV7-9 to TRBJ2-7, with D possibly matching TRBD2 (5 bases). V was shortened by 2 bases and J by 6 bases, with 23 bases between the two germline ends. The CDR3 is made up of 17 amino acids. The germline V gene has CDR1 SEHNR and CDR2 FQNEAQ (reference sequence). The CDR3 coding sequence is TGTGCCAGCAGCTTATCGGCGGGCCGAAGAGCTGTCGGCGAGCAGTACTTC. Protein: CASSLSAGRRAVGEQYF.

This clone turned up a few times. The genes are TRBV29-1 and TRBJ2-7, with a possible D match to TRBD2 (5 bases). This CDR3 spans 11 amino acids. From germline, CDR1 is SQVTM and CDR2 ANQGSEA. V gave up 4 bases and J gave up 4 bases, with 8 bases separating them. The CDR3: CSVVRGYEQYF. CDR3 sequence (DNA): TGCAGCGTTGTACGGGGATACGAGCAGTACTTC.

This clone was detected a few times. The chain couples TRBV2 to TRBJ2-3, with a tentative D call TRBD2 (6 bases). Germline V gives CDR1 SNHLY, CDR2 FYNNEI. CDR3 length equals 16 residues. The V end was cut by 3 bases, the J end by 5 bases, with 18 bases between. The CDR3 nucleotides are TGTGCCAGCAGTGACGGAGGGCCCTCATGGCTAGATACGCAGTATTTT. The encoded protein is CASSDGGPSWLDTQYF.

The rearrangement uses TRBV14 and TRBJ2-1, with D possibly called TRBD1 or TRBD2 (5 bases each). V was trimmed by 7 bases and J by 4 bases, leaving 14 bases between them. The CDR3 length is 14 residues. CDR1 SGHDN and CDR2 FVKESK come from the germline V gene. Here the CDR3 reads CASNPEGPYNEQFF. The CDR3, as DNA: TGTGCCAGCAACCCAGAGGGGCCTTACAATGAGCAGTTCTTC.

This chain links TRBV7-2 with TRBJ1-3; D is perhaps TRBD1 (5 bases). The CDR3 runs 16 residues. V was trimmed by 3 bases and J by 0 bases, leaving 12 bases between them. In germline, CDR1 is SGHTA, CDR2 FQGNSA. This chain's CDR3 is CASSFLQAISGNTIYF. CDR3 DNA sequence: TGTGCCAGCAGCTTCTTACAGGCCATCTCTGGAAACACCATATATTTT.

The V call is TRBV2, the J call TRBJ2-3; 10 bases map to TRBD2. Germline V CDR1 and CDR2: SNHLY, FYNNEI. The V segment lost 6 bases and the J segment 1 base; nucleotides outside the gene matches: 16. The CDR3 contains 19 residues. The CDR3, as DNA: TGTGCCAGCAGCTGGGACCCCACTAGCGGGATCAGGGGCACAGATACGCAGTATTTT. Translated: CASSWDPTSGIRGTDTQYF.

CDR3 sequence: CASRAGSARGANEQYF. The CDR3 DNA follows: TGTGCCAGCAGGGCGGGATCTGCCAGGGGGGCCAACGAGCAGTACTTC. The gene calls are TRBV27 and TRBJ2-7; D might be TRBD1 (7 bases). Per the germline V gene, CDR1 is MNHEY and CDR2 is SMNVEV (reference sequence). The V and J ends lost 6 bases and 5 bases respectively, with 23 bases between them. This CDR3 spans 16 amino acids.

This clone rates as medium-sized. The rearrangement joins TRBV7-9 to TRBJ2-1; 8 bases are a match to TRBD2. Trimming at V came to 5 bases and at J to 5 bases, leaving 14 bases not matched to a gene. Germline CDR1 is SEHNR and CDR2 is FQNEAQ (reference sequence). The CDR3 is 17 residues long. CDR3 DNA sequence: TGTGCCAGCAGCCTCTCTAGGGCGGGAGGAGGTAACAATGAGCAGTTCTTC. Translated: CASSLSRAGGGNNEQFF.

This rearrangement joins TRBV7-8 to TRBJ2-4; a weak D match, TRBD2 (5 bases). Per germline, CDR1 SGHVS and CDR2 FQNEAQ. This CDR3 region has 15 residues. The V end lost 0 bases, the J end lost 9 bases, and 15 bases lay between the germline ends. The CDR3 bases are TGTGCCAGCAGCTTAGCGCTCTGGGAGTTTGGCATTCAGTACTTC. This gives the protein CASSLALWEFGIQYF.

This chain joins TRBV10-3 and TRBJ2-7, with TRBD1 matching over 11 bases. V lost 10 bases to trimming and J lost 5 bases; unmatched junction nucleotides: 7. CDR3 length equals 13 residues. Germline loops: CDR1 ENHRY, CDR2 SYGVKD. CDR3 nucleotides: TGTGCCAGCCTGGGACAGGGGGTGGACGAGCAGTACTTC. Translation gives CASLGQGVDEQYF.

This sequence joins TRBV7-2 and TRBJ2-2; 11 bases align to TRBD1. The CDR3 sequence is 21 residues long. Looked up from germline, CDR1 is SGHTA and CDR2 is FQGNSA. J was trimmed by 0 bases and V by 0 bases; bases with no gene match: 12. CDR3 residues: CASSLAGTGGYFVTNTGELFF. The DNA of the CDR3 is TGTGCCAGCAGCTTAGCCGGGACAGGGGGTTACTTTGTAACGAACACCGGGGAGCTGTTTTTT.

The chain has TRBV4-3 and TRBJ1-2, with 8 nucleotides matching TRBD1. V shed 0 bases and J 6 bases; nucleotides not matched to a gene: 9. The CDR3 spans 16 residues. Germline CDR1 LGHNA, CDR2 YSLEER. The CDR3 is CASSQDLDRVLHGYTF. For the CDR3, the DNA is TGCGCCAGCAGCCAAGATTTGGACAGGGTTCTTCATGGCTACACCTTC.

J is TRBJ1-5 and V is TRBV4-2; no firm D call. V was trimmed by 0 bases and J by 4 bases, leaving 13 bases between them. There are 16 residues in the CDR3. Germline assignment: CDR1 LGHNA and CDR2 YNFKEQ. CDR3 in amino acids: CASSQDRASNNQPQHF. CDR3 nucleotide sequence: TGTGCCAGCAGCCAAGATCGAGCCTCCAATAATCAGCCCCAGCATTTT.

The CDR3 nucleotides are TGTGCCAGCAGTTTAGGGACACTGATTTCCGAGCAGTACTTC. The encoded protein is CASSLGTLISEQYF. The chain recombines TRBV27 with TRBJ2-7; D may be TRBD1 (6 bases). The CDR3 is made up of 14 amino acids. The ends were cut back, 2 bases at V and 6 bases at J, with 14 bases in the middle. CDR1 is MNHEY and CDR2 is SMNVEV in the germline V gene (reference sequence).

The chain has TRBV5-1 and TRBJ2-5; maybe TRBD1 (5 bases). The J call may be mistaken, given a closer DNA end match to TRBJ2-7. This CDR3 comprises 12 residues. Germline V gives CDR1 SGHRS, CDR2 YFSETQ. The CDR3, as DNA: TGCGCCAGCAGCGATCAGGGATACGAGCAGTACTTC. Amino acids: CASSDQGYEQYF.

CDR3 DNA: TGCGCCAGCAGCCAAGATCCCCAGGGGCGGGGGGGCTTCAAAAACATTCAGTACTTC. Its translation is CASSQDPQGRGGFKNIQYF. The chain carries TRBV4-3 and TRBJ2-4; 9 positions agree with TRBD2. The V gene end was trimmed by 0 bases and the J gene end by 3 bases; junction bases not matched to a gene: 12. Germline V gene lookup returns CDR1 LGHNA and CDR2 YSLEER. CDR3 length equals 19 residues.

The chain carries TRBV21-1 and TRBJ1-6; the table assigns TRBD1, which was not confirmed against the DNA. TRBV21-1 has pseudogene status. The CDR3 loop spans 15 amino acids. CDR3 sequence reads: CAGTLNRGQNSPLHF. CDR3 sequence (DNA): TGTGCCGGTACCCTAAACAGGGGGCAAAATTCACCCCTCCACTTT.

Only one count was recorded for this clone. This chain uses TRBV6-1 with TRBJ1-5; D possibly corresponds to TRBD1 (6 bases). Germline CDR1 MNHNS, CDR2 SASEGT. Trimming removed 4 bases from V and 4 bases from J, with 14 bases in between. This CDR3 spans 15 amino acids. Here the CDR3 DNA reads TGTGCCAGCAGTGCCATGACAGGTAATAATCAGCCCCAGCATTTT. Its protein is CASSAMTGNNQPQHF.

This rearrangement joins TRBV27 to TRBJ2-7, with D possibly matching TRBD2 (5 bases). CDR3 length equals 14 residues. From germline, CDR1 is MNHEY and CDR2 SMNVEV (reference sequence). The V gene lost 6 bases and the J gene lost 3 bases, with 15 bases spanning the gap. The CDR3 spells CASRNRAAFYEQYF. As DNA, the CDR3 is TGTGCCAGCAGAAACCGAGCGGCTTTCTACGAGCAGTACTTC.

V is TRBV5-1 and J is TRBJ2-3, with no clear D. V was cut by 3 bases and J by 2 bases, with 4 bases left in between. The CDR3 is 12 amino acids. Per germline, CDR1 SGHRS and CDR2 YFSETQ. The CDR3 DNA reads TGCGCCAGCAGCTCAAACACAGATACGCAGTATTTT. This gives the protein CASSSNTDTQYF.

The gene calls are TRBV4-2 and TRBJ2-1, with 7 bases lining up with TRBD1. The V and J ends lost 0 bases and 8 bases, in that order; junction bases with no gene match: 13. Germline V gene lookup returns CDR1 LGHNA and CDR2 YNFKEQ. This CDR3 spans 17 amino acids. CDR3 amino acids: CASSQDLGTVPCDEQFF. Here the CDR3 DNA reads TGTGCCAGCAGCCAAGATCTAGGGACAGTCCCTTGTGATGAGCAGTTCTTC.

In this sample, this clone turned up a few times. The J gene is TRBJ1-4, the V gene TRBV7-9; maybe TRBD1 (6 bases). The CDR3 is made up of 14 amino acids. The V end was cut by 5 bases, the J end by 6 bases, with 13 bases between. Per the germline V gene, CDR1 is SEHNR and CDR2 is FQNEAQ (reference sequence). The CDR3 DNA is TGTGCCAGCAGCACCCAGGGGAGGGATGAAAAACTGTTTTTT. It codes for CASSTQGRDEKLFF. Complete variable domain (other parts from reference TRBV7-9 and TRBJ1-4): DTGVSQNPRHKITKRGQNVTFRCDPISEHNRLYWYRQTLGQGPEFLTYFQNEAQLEKSRLLSDRFSAERPKGSFSTLEIQRTEQGDSAMYLCASSTQGRDEKLFFGSGTQLSVL.

This chain uses TRBV4-1 with TRBJ2-1; 7 bases match TRBD2. Losses at the gene ends were 1 base for V and 8 bases for J; bases not matched to a gene: 8. The germline V gene has CDR1 MGHRA and CDR2 YSYEKL. The CDR3 loop spans 15 amino acids. CDR3 in DNA: TGCGCCAGCAGCCAAGTCGGTGGGGGGGTCCATGAGCAGTTCTTC. Encoded protein: CASSQVGGGVHEQFF.